This is a list of T cell receptor beta chains from one sample in a study of blood T cells in healthy people across ages. TCRdb re-called the 5' RACE reads with MiXCR, one entry per CDR3 protein. This table holds 600,000 to 800,000 distinct CDR3 sequences, around 52% found once. Sequenced: blood. These receptors all come from a woman older than 75 in good health. Each CDR3 is given with its conserved first and last residue. The order of the fields is D gene, clone size, V gene, J gene, CDR3 protein, CDR3 DNA. A D gene is named only where the DNA matches it firmly. Part of the rows lack a size; the others show once, few, many or a class for expanded clones.

>NA|NA|TRBV12-3/TRBV12-4|TRBJ2-2
CASSFEVTDNTGELFF
TGTGCCAGCAGTTTTGAGGTTACAGATAACACCGGGGAGCTGTTTTTT
>NA|NA|TRBV20-1|TRBJ2-3
CSARDHGTFRTDTQYF
TGCAGTGCTAGAGATCACGGGACTTTTCGCACAGATACGCAGTATTTT
>TRBD1|once|TRBV24-1|TRBJ2-1
CATSDLDPGQGIHEQFF
TGTGCCACCAGTGATTTGGATCCGGGACAGGGAATTCATGAGCAGTTCTTC
>NA|NA|TRBV24-1|TRBJ2-5
CATSAPDIPETQYF
TGTGCCACCAGTGCCCCGGACATCCCAGAGACCCAGTACTTC
>TRBD2|once|TRBV20-1|TRBJ2-3
CSARDRGLGIDTQYF
TGCAGTGCTAGAGATAGGGGACTAGGAATAGATACGCAGTATTTT
>NA|few|TRBV27|TRBJ2-3
CASSVSWDDTQYF
TGTGCCAGCAGTGTGTCATGGGACGATACGCAGTATTTT
>NA|NA|TRBV5-1|TRBJ2-3
CASSGGTQGSRGGTDTQYF
TGCGCCAGCAGCGGCGGGACTCAAGGTTCCAGGGGGGGCACAGATACGCAGTATTTT
>NA|NA|TRBV7-8|TRBJ2-7
CASSPRADTRCEQYF
TGTGCCAGCAGTCCGAGAGCGGACACACGCTGCGAGCAGTACTTC
>NA|NA|TRBV27|TRBJ1-5
CASSLKANQPQHF
TGTGCCAGCAGTTTAAAGGCAAATCAGCCCCAGCATTTT
>NA|NA|TRBV3-1|TRBJ2-7
CASSPVSPRYEQYF
TGTGCCAGCAGCCCGGTTTCCCCCCGCTACGAGCAGTACTTC
>TRBD2|NA|TRBV7-3|TRBJ2-2
CASSLTSDFTGELFF
TGTGCCAGCAGCTTGACTAGCGATTTTACCGGGGAGCTGTTTTTT
>NA|NA|TRBV20-1|TRBJ1-6
CSARSGGSSYNSPLHF
TGCAGTGCACGCTCCGGTGGGAGCTCCTATAATTCACCCCTCCACTTT
>NA|few|TRBV14|TRBJ2-7
CASSRGASYEQYF
TGTGCCAGCAGCCGGGGGGCCTCCTACGAGCAGTACTTC
>NA|many|TRBV6-1|TRBJ2-7
CASSEAGRSYEQYF
TGTGCCAGCAGTGAAGCCGGTAGATCCTACGAGCAGTACTTC
>TRBD1|many|TRBV3-1|TRBJ2-5
CASSQLTGVLQETQYF
TGTGCCAGCAGCCAACTCACAGGGGTTCTCCAAGAGACCCAGTACTTC
>TRBD1|NA|TRBV5-1|TRBJ2-5
CASSEGTGFSDYNEQYF
TGCGCCAGCAGCGAAGGGACAGGGTTCTCTGACTACAATGAGCAGTACTTC
>NA|NA|TRBV3-1|TRBJ2-5
CASSQTAMYQETQYF
TGTGCCAGCAGCCAGACAGCTATGTACCAAGAGACCCAGTACTTC
>NA|NA|TRBV18|TRBJ2-5
CASSLQTGLGYNEQYF
TGTGCCAGCTCACTACAAACAGGGCTAGGCTACAATGAGCAGTACTTC
>NA|few|TRBV7-9|TRBJ1-2
CASSSGGQGGGYTF
TGTGCCAGCAGCTCGGGGGGGCAGGGAGGCGGCTACACCTTC
>TRBD2|few|TRBV4-1|TRBJ2-7
CASSTVVAGGSCEQYF
TGCGCCAGCAGCACAGTCGTGGCGGGAGGGTCTTGCGAGCAGTACTTC
>TRBD1|NA|TRBV5-1|TRBJ2-7
CASSPRQGDGEQYF
TGCGCCAGCAGCCCTCGACAGGGTGACGGCGAGCAGTACTTC
>NA|many|TRBV24-1|TRBJ2-1
CATSDQQGDGSYNEQFF
TGTGCCACCAGTGATCAACAGGGTGACGGCTCCTACAATGAGCAGTTCTTC
>NA|NA|TRBV7-2|TRBJ2-7
CASSLGPQGHIAYEQYF
TGTGCCAGCAGCTTAGGGCCACAGGGTCACATTGCCTACGAGCAGTACTTC
>NA|NA|TRBV20-1|TRBJ1-5
CSARMSRGAANQPQHF
TGCAGTGCTAGAATGTCTAGGGGGGCGGCAAATCAGCCCCAGCATTTT
>NA|NA|TRBV6-1|TRBJ2-3
CASSQQQTDTQYF
TGTGCCAGCAGCCAACAGCAGACAGATACGCAGTATTTT
>NA|NA|TRBV12-3/TRBV12-4|TRBJ1-5
CASSFRVSQPQHF
TGCGCCAGCAGTTTTCGTGTTTCACAGCCCCAGCATTTT
>NA|NA|TRBV28|TRBJ2-4
CASNSGGVAKNIQYF
TGTGCCAGCAACTCCGGCGGTGTAGCCAAAAACATTCAGTACTTC
>NA|NA|TRBV28|TRBJ2-5
CASTASRETQYF
TGTGCCAGCACCGCGTCTAGGGAGACCCAGTACTTC
>NA|many|TRBV7-2|TRBJ2-3
CASSFSLADTQYF
TGTGCCAGCAGCTTTTCTCTAGCAGATACGCAGTATTTT
>NA|many|TRBV5-1|TRBJ2-1
CASSPGRALRNNEQFF
TGCGCCAGCAGCCCCGGCCGGGCCCTCAGAAACAATGAGCAGTTCTTC
>NA|NA|TRBV20-1|TRBJ1-3
CSARNRRGGNTIYF
TGCAGTGCTAGAAACAGGCGAGGTGGAAACACCATATATTTT
>NA|NA|TRBV5-1|TRBJ1-2
CASSVAPQEGYTF
TGCGCCAGCAGCGTGGCACCGCAGGAAGGCTACACCTTC
>NA|NA|TRBV6-1|TRBJ1-2
CASSPAFRGQRTNYGYTF
TGTGCCAGCAGCCCCGCCTTCCGTGGACAGCGAACCAACTATGGCTACACCTTC
>NA|NA|TRBV12-3/TRBV12-4|TRBJ2-3
CASSPFKGGVLSTDTQYF
TGTGCCAGCAGTCCGTTTAAGGGGGGCGTTTTAAGCACAGATACGCAGTATTTT
>TRBD1|many|TRBV9|TRBJ2-7
CASSRNRGSYEQYF
TGTGCCAGCTCACGGAACAGGGGATCCTACGAGCAGTACTTC
>NA|NA|TRBV27|TRBJ2-7
CASGDHQDRPYEQYF
TGCGCCAGCGGAGACCATCAAGACAGACCCTACGAGCAGTACTTC
>NA|NA|TRBV12-3/TRBV12-4|TRBJ2-2
CASSFVGSVGELFF
TGTGCCAGCAGTTTTGTGGGATCGGTAGGGGAGCTGTTTTTT
>TRBD1|NA|TRBV7-2|TRBJ2-5
CASSSRQGGQETQYF
TGTGCCAGCAGCTCCCGACAGGGGGGACAAGAGACCCAGTACTTC
>NA|many|TRBV12-3/TRBV12-4|TRBJ2-4
CASSSRGESKNIQYF
TGTGCCAGCAGTTCGAGAGGGGAATCCAAAAACATTCAGTACTTC
>NA|many|TRBV3-1|TRBJ2-1
CASSPTGRVSYNEQFF
TGTGCCAGCAGCCCAACGGGCAGGGTCAGCTACAATGAGCAGTTCTTC
>NA|few|TRBV11-2|TRBJ2-2
CASSEDWNTGELFF
TGTGCCAGCAGCGAGGACTGGAACACCGGGGAGCTGTTTTTT
>TRBD2|NA|TRBV20-1|TRBJ2-3
CSASETSGRRDTDTQYF
TGCAGTGCTTCCGAGACTAGCGGGAGGCGGGACACAGATACGCAGTATTTT
>TRBD1|NA|TRBV20-1|TRBJ1-4
CSAKPGGGKLFF
TGCAGTGCCAAACCAGGGGGAGGAAAACTGTTTTTT
>TRBD1|once|TRBV10-3|TRBJ1-3
CAISTHRDRTTKLPSGNTIYF
TGTGCCATCAGTACGCACCGGGACAGGACCACTAAGCTTCCCTCTGGAAACACCATATATTTT
>NA|NA|TRBV7-6|TRBJ2-1
CASSPIGTWGNEQFF
TGTGCCAGCAGCCCGATCGGGACTTGGGGGAATGAGCAGTTCTTC
>TRBD1|NA|TRBV9|TRBJ1-1
CASSVRDRAGEAFF
TGTGCCAGCAGCGTCCGGGACAGGGCGGGGGAAGCTTTCTTT
>TRBD1|few|TRBV25-1|TRBJ2-3
CASSVQGADTQYF
TGTGCCAGCAGTGTACAGGGGGCGGATACGCAGTATTTT
>NA|NA|TRBV21-1|TRBJ2-5
CASSNPSLQGIPDWEQYF
TGTGCCAGCAGCAACCCCTCATTACAGGGGATCCCTGACTGGGAGCAGTACTTC
>NA|once|TRBV12-3/TRBV12-4|TRBJ1-5
CASTVGGWGQPQHF
TGTGCCAGCACGGTAGGGGGTTGGGGTCAGCCCCAGCATTTT